Listed here are 21 T cell receptor beta chains from one sample, sequenced in a study of blood T cell repertoires in COVID-19. Libraries were prepared by immunoSEQ multiplex PCR; TCRdb keeps only in-frame clonotypes and omits some of them. The sample holds about 370,000 clones, 90% to 95% seen once. Sequenced input: PBMCs or T cells enriched from blood (not recorded which). Every receptor here comes from a woman in her 40s who had been exposed to COVID-19.

The sample holds many counts of this clone. The rearrangement uses TRBV10-2 and TRBJ2-1, with 8 bases matching TRBD2. The CDR3 loop spans 14 amino acids. Germline CDR1 reads WSHSY; CDR2 reads SAAADI. J was trimmed by 12 bases and V by 8 bases; bases with no gene match: 15. CDR3 region: CASRPGGTLEGQFF. CDR3 coding DNA: TGCGCCAGCCGCCCGGGAGGGACTCTCGAGGGGCAGTTCTTC.

CDR3 in amino acids: CASSIQETQYF. The CDR3 region has the DNA TGTGCCAGCAGCATACAGGAGACCCAGTACTTC. The rearrangement links TRBV2 to TRBJ2-5; D not resolved. This CDR3 comprises 11 residues. Germline-derived CDR1 and CDR2 are SNHLY and FYNNEI. Trimming stripped 6 bases from V and 5 bases from J, with 7 bases between.

V is TRBV18 and J is TRBJ2-1; TRBD2 agrees at 13 bases. The CDR3 consists of 15 residues. The V and J ends lost 2 bases and 6 bases, in that order; junction bases with no gene match: 1. From germline, CDR1 is KGHSH and CDR2 LQKENI. CDR3 in amino acids: CASSPTSGGVNEQFF. The DNA of the CDR3 is TGTGCCAGCTCACCAACTAGCGGGGGGGTCAATGAGCAGTTCTTC.

The rearrangement joins TRBV11-3 to TRBJ2-1; D perhaps matches TRBD1 (5 bases). V lost 5 bases, J lost 7 bases, and 18 bases lay in between. Germline-derived CDR1 and CDR2 are SGHNT and YENEEA. The CDR3 extends over 15 amino acids. The CDR3 protein is CASSPRRAGKNEQFF. Here the CDR3 DNA reads TGTGCCAGCAGCCCACGACGGGCAGGGAAAAATGAGCAGTTCTTC.

The chain uses TRBV11-2 and TRBJ1-6; a weak D match, TRBD1 (5 bases). Trimming cost V 3 bases and J 9 bases, with 9 bases left between them. Germline assignment: CDR1 SGHAT and CDR2 FQNNGV. This CDR3 is 13 amino acids long. CDR3 amino acids: CASSLGGGSPLHF. The DNA for the CDR3 is TGTGCCAGCAGCTTGGGGGGTGGTTCACCCCTCCACTTT.

V usage is TRBV4-3 and J usage is TRBJ1-1; D may be TRBD1 (5 bases). Germline-derived CDR1 and CDR2 are LGHNA and YSLEER. V lost 1 base and J lost 5, with 11 bases in between. This CDR3 contains 14 residues. The DNA for the CDR3 is TGCGCCAGCAGCCAAGGATGGGGGAGGACTGAAGCTTTCTTT. Its protein is CASSQGWGRTEAFF.

The V gene is TRBV9, the J gene TRBJ1-2; possibly TRBD1 for D (6 bases). The length of the CDR3 is 14 residues. CDR1 is SGDLS and CDR2 is YYNGEE in the germline V gene. The V end lost 0 bases, the J end lost 7 bases, and 13 bases lay between the germline ends. CDR3 DNA: TGTGCCAGCAGCGTAGCCCTGGGGGCGGGTGGCTACACCTTC. Its translation is CASSVALGAGGYTF.

This clone was observed a single time. V usage is TRBV3-1 (or the pseudogene TRBV3-2) and J usage is TRBJ1-5; 7 positions agree with TRBD1. The CDR3 is 16 amino acids. The V gene end was trimmed by 3 bases and the J gene end by 0 bases; junction bases not matched to a gene: 5. Germline-derived CDR1 and CDR2 are LGHDT and YNNKEL (reference sequence). As DNA, the CDR3 is TGTGCCAGCAGCCATGACAGGGACCATAGCAATCAGCCCCAGCATTTT. Amino acids: CASSHDRDHSNQPQHF.

J is TRBJ1-5 and V is TRBV6-5; possible D gene TRBD1, 6 bases. CDR3 length equals 12 residues. CDR1 and CDR2 (germline): MNHEY, SVGAGI. V lost 6 bases, J lost 15 bases, and 18 bases lay in between. CDR3 coding DNA: TGTGCCAGCAGCCCCGGGGACACTCACTGGCATTTT. Protein: CASSPGDTHWHF.

The gene calls are TRBV3-1 (or the pseudogene TRBV3-2) and TRBJ2-1; a possible D gene is TRBD2 (6 bases). The germline V and J ends were trimmed by 2 bases and 9 bases, with 11 bases remaining between them. The germline V gene has CDR1 LGHDT and CDR2 YNNKEL (reference sequence). The CDR3 is 13 residues long. DNA of the CDR3: TGTGCCAGCAGCCAAACAGCGCGGGGTGAGCAGTTCTTC. Protein: CASSQTARGEQFF.

The V and J genes are TRBV11-2 and TRBJ2-3; D remains unclear. V was shortened by 11 bases and J by 0 bases, with 15 bases between the two germline ends. CDR1 and CDR2 from the germline V gene are SGHAT and FQNNGV. The CDR3 contains 14 residues. CDR3 DNA: TGTGCCCGACTCGAGAGATCGAGCACAGATACGCAGTATTTT. This translates into CARLERSSTDTQYF.

V and J are TRBV30 and TRBJ1-2; 9 bases map to TRBD1. J gave up 4 bases and V 0 bases, and 9 bases lay outside the gene matches. Germline V gives CDR1 GTSNPN, CDR2 SVGIG (reference sequence). There are 16 residues in the CDR3. The CDR3 spells CAWSVTRATGGYGYTF. For the CDR3, the DNA is TGTGCCTGGAGTGTGACGAGGGCGACAGGGGGCTATGGCTACACCTTC.

The V gene is TRBV6-5, the J gene TRBJ2-4, with a weak D call TRBD2 (7 bases). CDR3 length: 15 residues. Deletions cut 7 bases from V and 8 bases from J, with 21 bases between. Germline CDR1 and CDR2: MNHEY and SVGAGI. CDR3 nucleotides: TGTGCCAGCACTCCCCTCGGGGGGCAGGTAGACATTCAGTACTTC. It translates to CASTPLGGQVDIQYF.

The chain employs TRBV30 and TRBJ1-5, with D possibly being TRBD1 (5 bases). Germline-derived CDR1 and CDR2 are GTSNPN and SVGIG (reference sequence). Between the trimmed V and J ends, which lost 0 bases and 6 bases, there was a span of 15 bases. The CDR3 has 15 residues. CDR3 sequence: CAWSVLGGTTQPQHF. CDR3 DNA sequence: TGTGCCTGGAGTGTACTGGGGGGTACGACTCAGCCCCAGCATTTT.

V usage is TRBV6-2 or TRBV6-3 and J usage is TRBJ2-7; 7 bases fit TRBD2. The germline gives CDR1 MNHEY, CDR2 SVGEGT. With V trimmed by 0 bases and J by 0 bases, 11 bases remained unmatched. The CDR3 has 18 residues. The CDR3 bases are TGTGCCAGCAGTTACTCGAGTAGAGCGGGAACGAACTCCTACGAGCAGTACTTC. Translated: CASSYSSRAGTNSYEQYF.

The rearrangement joins TRBV12-3 or TRBV12-4 to TRBJ2-1; D gene unclear. Deletions cut 2 bases from V and 9 bases from J, with 8 bases between. This CDR3 has 12 residues. CDR3 protein: CASSLQFFEQFF. In nucleotides, the CDR3 is TGTGCCAGCAGTTTACAGTTCTTTGAGCAGTTCTTC.

Details on this clone: Other DNA sequences in the sample encode the same CDR3. The chain links TRBV12-3 or TRBV12-4 to TRBJ1-1, with D tentatively TRBD1 (5 bases). The CDR3 contains 10 residues. The ends were cut back, 6 bases at V and 8 bases at J, with 7 bases in the middle. The CDR3 is CASRRTEAFF. CDR3 bases: TGTGCCAGCAGACGGACAGAAGCTTTCTTT.

The chain joins TRBV4-3 to TRBJ2-2; 8 bases map to TRBD1. Germline assignment: CDR1 LGHNA and CDR2 YSLEER. The CDR3 extends over 17 amino acids. The V gene end was trimmed by 3 bases and the J gene end by 6 bases; junction bases not matched to a gene: 12. The CDR3 nucleotides are TGCGCCAGCAGCCAGGTCGGACAGGGTGTATTACCCGGGGAGCTGTTTTTT. Its protein product is CASSQVGQGVLPGELFF.

The chain recombines TRBV2 with TRBJ1-2, with TRBD1 matching 10 bases. This CDR3 is built from 15 residues. V shed 10 bases and J 9 bases; nucleotides not matched to a gene: 17. From germline, CDR1 is SNHLY and CDR2 FYNNEI. The CDR3 protein is CATLSGTGVRGSYTF. CDR3 nucleotide sequence: TGTGCCACACTTTCCGGGACAGGGGTCCGAGGAAGCTACACCTTC.

This chain uses TRBV6-6 with TRBJ1-2; a weak D match, TRBD1 (5 bases). CDR1 and CDR2 (germline): MNHNY, SVGAGI (reference sequence). V lost 6 bases and J lost 4, with 18 bases in between. This CDR3 spans 15 amino acids. For the CDR3, the DNA is TGTGCCAGCAGGACCTACGGGGGTCTTGGCTATGGCTACACCTTC. The encoded protein is CASRTYGGLGYGYTF.

The J gene is TRBJ1-1, the V gene TRBV10-1; D is undetermined. Germline V CDR1 and CDR2: WNHNN, SYGVQD (reference sequence). The V and J ends lost 6 bases and 4 bases respectively, with 12 bases between them. The CDR3 loop spans 13 amino acids. In DNA form, the CDR3 reads TGCGCCAGCAGGGAGGCAGCGGGCACTGAAGCTTTCTTT. Translated: CASREAAGTEAFF.